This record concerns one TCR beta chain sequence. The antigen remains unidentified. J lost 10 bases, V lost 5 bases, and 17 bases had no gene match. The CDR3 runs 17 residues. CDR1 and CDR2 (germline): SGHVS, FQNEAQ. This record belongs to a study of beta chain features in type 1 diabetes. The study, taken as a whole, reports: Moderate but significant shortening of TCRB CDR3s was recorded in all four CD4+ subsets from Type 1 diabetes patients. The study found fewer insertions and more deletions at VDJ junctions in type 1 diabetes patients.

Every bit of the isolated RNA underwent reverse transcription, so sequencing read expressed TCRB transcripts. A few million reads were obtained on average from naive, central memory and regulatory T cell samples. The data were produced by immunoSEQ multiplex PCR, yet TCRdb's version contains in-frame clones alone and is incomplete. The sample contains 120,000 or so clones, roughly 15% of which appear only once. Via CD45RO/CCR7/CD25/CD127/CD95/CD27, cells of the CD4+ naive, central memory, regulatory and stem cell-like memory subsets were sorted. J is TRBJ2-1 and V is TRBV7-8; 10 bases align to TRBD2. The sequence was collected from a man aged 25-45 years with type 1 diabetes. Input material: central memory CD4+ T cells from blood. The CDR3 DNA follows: TGTGCCAGCAGCCCCGGAACCCTAGCGGGGGCCACCGACGAGCAGTTCTTC. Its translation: CASSPGTLAGATDEQFF.